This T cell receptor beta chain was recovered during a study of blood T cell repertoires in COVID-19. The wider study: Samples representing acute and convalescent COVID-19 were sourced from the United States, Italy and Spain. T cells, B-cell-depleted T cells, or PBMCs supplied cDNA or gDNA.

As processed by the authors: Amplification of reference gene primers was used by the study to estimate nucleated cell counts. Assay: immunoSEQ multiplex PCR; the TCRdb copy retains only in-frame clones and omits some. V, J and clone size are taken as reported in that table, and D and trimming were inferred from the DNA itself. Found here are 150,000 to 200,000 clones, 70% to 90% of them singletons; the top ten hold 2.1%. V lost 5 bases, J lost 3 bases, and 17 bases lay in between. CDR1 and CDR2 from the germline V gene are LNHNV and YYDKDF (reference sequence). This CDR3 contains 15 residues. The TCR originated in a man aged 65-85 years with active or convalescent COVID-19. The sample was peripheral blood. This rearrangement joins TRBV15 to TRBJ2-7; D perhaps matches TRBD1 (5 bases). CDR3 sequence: CATSSFRAGDYEQYF. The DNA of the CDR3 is TGTGCCACCAGCTCGTTCAGGGCAGGAGACTACGAGCAGTACTTC.